This is a list of T cell receptor beta chains from one sample in a study of shared clonotypes between healthy human individuals. Produced via immunoSEQ multiplex PCR; TCRdb's table is partial and in-frame only. The sample records roughly 2,300,000 clones, 85% to 95% being singletons. The source material was naive CD4+ T cells from PBMCs. The receptors come from a man younger than 30 in good health. Some clones in this sample may be carry-over from other donors' samples. The conserved cysteine and the conserved F or W are not part of the CDR3 here.

v_gene: TRBV7-3; CDR3aa: ASSLMAQGGVDTQY
v_gene: TRBV12-5; CDR3aa: ASGFNLGETQY
v_gene: TRBV9; CDR3aa: ASTKWTGGEQY
v_gene: TRBV10-3; CDR3aa: AISDTSTSSYEQY
v_gene: TRBV5-6; CDR3aa: ASSLGGGETQY
v_gene: TRBV27; CDR3aa: ASSSYRGGSYEQY
v_gene: TRBV2; CDR3aa: ASKRIAGEGEQF
v_gene: TRBV27; CDR3aa: ASSLSWTDTQY
v_gene: TRBV7-9; CDR3aa: ASSGTSQGFHEKLF
v_gene: TRBV2; CDR3aa: ASSKAPSSYYEQY
v_gene: TRBV9; CDR3aa: ASRSSGNTIY
v_gene: TRBV10-3; CDR3aa: AISGTGTYEQY
v_gene: TRBV6-7; CDR3aa: ASTPTGRVYEQY
v_gene: TRBV9; CDR3aa: ASSPRTSGSHEQY
v_gene: TRBV28; CDR3aa: ASRPSGLASYEQY
v_gene: TRBV9; CDR3aa: ASSAGTSGYTDTQY
v_gene: TRBV25-1; CDR3aa: ASSEFLGGQPQH
v_gene: TRBV28; CDR3aa: ASSPSGRAH
v_gene: TRBV30; CDR3aa: AWIVAGGWSGELF
v_gene: TRBV19; CDR3aa: ASSPLGNTEAF
v_gene: TRBV4-2; CDR3aa: ASSQEGRGQETQY
v_gene: TRBV6-1; CDR3aa: ASSDLGKEPQH
v_gene: TRBV7-9; CDR3aa: ASSLVTGGWNEQF
v_gene: TRBV7-2; CDR3aa: ASSWIGNTGELF
v_gene: TRBV25-1; CDR3aa: ASRGQGTFSYEQY
v_gene: TRBV7-7; CDR3aa: ASSFRDTSYEQY
v_gene: TRBV5-1; CDR3aa: ASSFGPGAGTDTQY
v_gene: TRBV4-3; CDR3aa: ASSQDPRTRGYEQY
v_gene: TRBV5-3; CDR3aa: ARSLAELREKLF
v_gene: TRBV18; CDR3aa: ASSPLSGSGNTIY
v_gene: TRBV28; CDR3aa: ASSLSGRTDTQY
v_gene: TRBV5-6; CDR3aa: ASSLGGDTQY
v_gene: TRBV14; CDR3aa: ASSSSVGQETQY
v_gene: TRBV30; CDR3aa: ACDPGPWASGGYNEQF
v_gene: TRBV4-2; CDR3aa: ASSQPGDSNEKLF